The 19 T cell receptor beta chains below come from one sample, sequenced in a study of OX40 agonist ivuxolimab in advanced cancers. The method was immunoSEQ multiplex PCR; TCRdb's version includes in-frame clones alone and lacks a portion of them. The table records approximately 100,000 clones, 90% of them present only once. The material was CD4+ or CD8+ T cells sorted from blood, obtained in a trial of the OX40 agonist ivuxolimab. The receptors were gathered from an adult with an advanced solid tumor such as melanoma, head and neck, liver or kidney cancer.

The chain carries TRBV19 and TRBJ1-4; D perhaps matches TRBD1 (6 bases). The germline V and J ends were trimmed by 8 bases and 6 bases, with 16 bases remaining between them. The CDR3 is 14 amino acids. CDR1 LNHDA and CDR2 SQIVND come from the germline V gene (reference sequence). The CDR3 nucleotides read TGTGCCAGTTCCTTTAAGGGGGGGCATGAAAAACTGTTTTTT. Protein: CASSFKGGHEKLFF.

The chain has TRBV2 and TRBJ2-7; TRBD2 aligns across 10 bases. Trimming removed 8 bases from V and 0 bases from J; junction bases left unmatched: 4. Germline CDR1 is SNHLY and CDR2 is FYNNEI. This CDR3 has 14 residues. The CDR3 nucleotides are TGTGCCAGCCAGACTAGCGGGCTCTCCTACGAGCAGTACTTC. It yields the protein CASQTSGLSYEQYF.

The chain couples TRBV7-2 to TRBJ1-5, with D perhaps TRBD1 (6 bases). This CDR3 has 19 residues. Between the trimmed V and J ends, which lost 1 base and 0 bases, there was a span of 19 bases. Germline assignment: CDR1 SGHTA and CDR2 FQGNSA. The CDR3 protein is CASSLVRQAGGYSNQPQHF. The CDR3 coding sequence is TGTGCCAGCAGCTTAGTCCGACAGGCGGGGGGGTATAGCAATCAGCCCCAGCATTTT.

This chain connects TRBV18 to TRBJ2-7; D gene uncertain. From germline, CDR1 is KGHSH and CDR2 LQKENI. V gave up 0 bases and J gave up 3 bases, with 9 bases separating them. The CDR3 is 14 residues long. CDR3 coding DNA: TGTGCCAGCTCACCACCGGAGCTAGTCTACGAGCAGTACTTC. This encodes CASSPPELVYEQYF.

CDR3 sequence reads: CASSLGQGASGNTIYF. The CDR3 nucleotides read TGCGCCAGCAGCCTAGGACAGGGGGCGTCTGGAAACACCATATATTTT. The chain carries TRBV5-1 and TRBJ1-3; 11 bases fit TRBD1. The CDR3 is 16 residues long. Germline V gene data show CDR1 as SGHRS and CDR2 as YFSETQ. V was pared by 4 bases and J by 1 base, with 4 bases of the junction left unmatched.

J is TRBJ1-1 and V is TRBV7-3, with TRBD1 identical over 8 bases. CDR3 length equals 16 residues. The J segment lost 4 bases and the V segment lost 2 bases, leaving 9 bases of the junction unmatched. Germline CDR1 SGHTA, CDR2 FQGTGA. The DNA of the CDR3 is TGTGCCAGCAGCTTATTCCCGCAGGGGGCGGGCACTGAAGCTTTCTTT. This sequence encodes CASSLFPQGAGTEAFF.

V is TRBV5-7 and J is TRBJ2-3, with 9 positions matching TRBD1. TRBV5-7 is sorted into the ORF group, with uncertain function. The CDR3 runs 14 residues. The V segment lost 6 bases and the J segment 5 bases; nucleotides outside the gene matches: 7. CDR3 sequence reads: CASKGQGVGDTQYF. Here the CDR3 DNA reads TGTGCCAGCAAGGGACAGGGCGTTGGAGATACGCAGTATTTT.

The chain links TRBV5-4 to TRBJ2-3, with D perhaps matching TRBD1 or TRBD2 (5 bases each). The CDR3 extends over 14 amino acids. Trimming left V 0 bases short and J 0 bases short, with 5 bases between. The V gene's germline CDR1 is SGHNT and CDR2 YYREEE (reference sequence). The CDR3 reads CASSLGDSTDTQYF. CDR3 coding DNA: TGTGCCAGCAGCTTGGGGGACAGCACAGATACGCAGTATTTT.

This rearrangement joins TRBV28 to TRBJ1-2; tentatively, D is TRBD1 (5 bases). V lost 6 bases to trimming and J lost 3 bases, with 17 bases between them. Germline CDR1 reads MDHEN; CDR2 reads SYDVKM. The CDR3 loop spans 15 amino acids. CDR3 nucleotide sequence: TGTGCCAGCAGGGCGGATCTCGGGGCGGACTATGGCTACACCTTC. It is translated as CASRADLGADYGYTF.

The V call is TRBV5-4, the J call TRBJ2-7, with a possible D match to TRBD2 (5 bases). Looked up from germline, CDR1 is SGHNT and CDR2 is YYREEE (reference sequence). The ends were cut back, 0 bases at V and 3 bases at J, with 10 bases in the middle. This CDR3 has 14 amino acids. The CDR3 sequence: CASSLGTHSYEQYF. CDR3 DNA: TGTGCCAGCAGCTTGGGGACTCACAGCTACGAGCAGTACTTC.

The chain carries TRBV2 and TRBJ2-3; 10 bases agree with TRBD2. CDR1 is SNHLY, CDR2 FYNNEI, per germline. The CDR3 is 16 amino acids. V was clipped by 6 bases and J by 6 bases; unmatched bases: 12. The CDR3 sequence: CASRGSSGRKLDTQYF. The CDR3 DNA follows: TGTGCCAGCAGGGGGTCTAGCGGGAGAAAGCTGGATACGCAGTATTTT.

The rearrangement uses TRBV10-2 and TRBJ2-4; D gene ambiguous. Germline V gene lookup returns CDR1 WSHSY and CDR2 SAAADI. Trimming shortened V by 2 bases and J by 0 bases, and 11 bases separated the two germline ends. The CDR3 runs 16 residues. CDR3 sequence: CASSEIYRGAKNIQYF. CDR3 bases: TGCGCCAGCAGTGAGATTTACAGAGGAGCCAAAAACATTCAGTACTTC.

This clone was detected only once. The chain is built from TRBV30 and TRBJ1-2, with a tentative D call TRBD1 (5 bases). Trimming stripped 2 bases from V and 4 bases from J, with 11 bases between. This CDR3 comprises 13 residues. The germline CDR1 and CDR2 sequences are GTSNPN and SVGIG (reference sequence). DNA of the CDR3: TGTGCCTGGAGTCCGGGGACGGCCTATGGCTACACCTTC. Encoded protein: CAWSPGTAYGYTF.

The rearrangement uses TRBV10-3 and TRBJ1-1; perhaps TRBD1 as D (5 bases). The CDR3 covers 14 residues. The germline V gene encodes CDR1 ENHRY and CDR2 SYGVKD. Trimming took off 4 bases at V and 2 bases at J, with 11 bases between the two ends. The CDR3 here is CAISVGRTNTEAFF. The CDR3 DNA reads as TGTGCCATCAGTGTAGGCAGGACAAACACTGAAGCTTTCTTT.

The genes are TRBV11-2 and TRBJ1-1; D gene ambiguous. CDR1 and CDR2 (germline): SGHAT, FQNNGV. The CDR3 is 15 residues long. V lost 5 bases to trimming and J lost 2 bases, with 15 bases between them. This CDR3 is CASSVKFGVNTEAFF. CDR3 bases: TGTGCCAGCAGCGTGAAGTTTGGGGTTAACACTGAAGCTTTCTTT.

This chain joins TRBV28 and TRBJ2-2, with 10 positions matching TRBD2. Germline CDR1 is MDHEN and CDR2 is SYDVKM. The CDR3 runs to 13 residues. J gave up 6 bases and V 11 bases, and 6 bases lay outside the gene matches. Here the CDR3 DNA reads TGTGCCTCCGGGACTAGCGTTTCCGGGGAGCTGTTTTTT. This encodes CASGTSVSGELFF.

CDR3 nucleotides: TGTGCCAGCAGCTCCACAGGGGCGGTTAACTATGGCTACACCTTC. Encoded protein: CASSSTGAVNYGYTF. The chain links TRBV7-9 to TRBJ1-2; the match to TRBD1 covers 7 bases. The V segment lost 4 bases and the J segment 1 base; nucleotides outside the gene matches: 6. This CDR3 has 15 amino acids. The germline CDR1 and CDR2 sequences are SEHNR and FQNEAQ (reference sequence).

The J gene is TRBJ1-4, the V gene TRBV14; unclear D gene. Deletions cut 1 base from V and 4 bases from J, with 4 bases between. CDR1 is SGHDN, CDR2 FVKESK, per germline. The CDR3 length is 13 residues. The CDR3 coding sequence is TGTGCCAGCAGCCAAGGTTTTAATGAAAAACTGTTTTTT. It is translated as CASSQGFNEKLFF.

As regards this clone: The junction does not match germline at one end; this may be a read error. The rearrangement joins TRBV13 to TRBJ2-7, with 14 nucleotides matching TRBD2. The CDR3 totals 18 residues. CDR1 is PRHDT and CDR2 is FYEKMQ in the germline V gene (reference sequence). CDR3 in DNA: TGTGCCAGCAGCATAGGACTAGCGGGAGGTAAAAGCTCCTACGAGCAGTACTTC. Its protein product is CASSIGLAGGKSSYEQYF.